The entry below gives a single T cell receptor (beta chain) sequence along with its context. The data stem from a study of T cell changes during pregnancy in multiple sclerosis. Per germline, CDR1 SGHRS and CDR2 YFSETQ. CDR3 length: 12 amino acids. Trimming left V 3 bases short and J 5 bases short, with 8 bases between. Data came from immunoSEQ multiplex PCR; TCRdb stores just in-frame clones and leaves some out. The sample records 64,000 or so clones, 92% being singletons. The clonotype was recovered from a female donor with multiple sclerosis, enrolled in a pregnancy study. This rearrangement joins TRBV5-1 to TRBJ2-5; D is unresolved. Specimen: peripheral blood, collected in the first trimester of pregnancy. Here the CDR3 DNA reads TGCGCCAGCAGCTATAATCAGGAGACCCAGTACTTC. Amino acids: CASSYNQETQYF.